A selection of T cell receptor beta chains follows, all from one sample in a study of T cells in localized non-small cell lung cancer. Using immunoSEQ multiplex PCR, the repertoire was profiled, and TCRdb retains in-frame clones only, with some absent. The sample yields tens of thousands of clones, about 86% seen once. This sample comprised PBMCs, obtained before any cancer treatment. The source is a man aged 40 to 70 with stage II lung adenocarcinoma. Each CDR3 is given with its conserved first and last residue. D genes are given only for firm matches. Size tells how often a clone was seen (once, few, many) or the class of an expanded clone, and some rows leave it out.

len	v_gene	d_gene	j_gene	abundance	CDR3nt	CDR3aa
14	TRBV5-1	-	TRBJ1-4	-	TGCGCCAGCAGCTTGACAGGGTCTTATGAAAAACTGTTTTTT	CASSLTGSYEKLFF
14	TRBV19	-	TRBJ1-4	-	TGTGCCACCCTAGGGTGGACAGATGATGAAAAACTGTTTTTT	CATLGWTDDEKLFF
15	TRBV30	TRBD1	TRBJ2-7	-	TGTGCCTGGAGTGTAGGACAGGGGAATCGCTACGAGCAGTACTTC	CAWSVGQGNRYEQYF
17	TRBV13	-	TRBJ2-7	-	TGTGCCAGCAGCTTAGCCGGTCTAGAGGGGGATCCCTACGAGCAGTACTTC	CASSLAGLEGDPYEQYF
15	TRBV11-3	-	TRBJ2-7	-	TGTGCCAGCAGCTTATGGGCAAGGGAGACCTACGAGCAGTACTTC	CASSLWARETYEQYF
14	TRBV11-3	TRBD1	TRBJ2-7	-	TGTGCCAGCAGCTCCACAGGGGGGAGGAACGAGCAGTACTTC	CASSSTGGRNEQYF
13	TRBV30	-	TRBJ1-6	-	TGTGCCTGGACCGGCCAGAATAATTCACCCCTCCACTTT	CAWTGQNNSPLHF
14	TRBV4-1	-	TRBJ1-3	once	TGCGCCAGCAGCCAAGTAGTGAGTGGAAACACCATATATTTT	CASSQVVSGNTIYF
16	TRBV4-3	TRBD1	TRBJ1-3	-	TGCGCCAGCAGCCCGGACAGGGCTTTCTCTGGAAACACCATATATTTT	CASSPDRAFSGNTIYF
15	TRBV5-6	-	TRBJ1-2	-	TGTGCCAGCAGATTATGGGTGGGCCCAGTCCATGGCTACACCTTC	CASRLWVGPVHGYTF
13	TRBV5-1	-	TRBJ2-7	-	TGCGCCAGCAGCCAGGGACGCAGCCTCGAGCAGTACTTC	CASSQGRSLEQYF
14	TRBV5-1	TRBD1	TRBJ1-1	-	TGCGCCAGCAGCTCCGGGACAGGGAACACTGAAGCTTTCTTT	CASSSGTGNTEAFF
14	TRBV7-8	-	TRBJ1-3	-	TGTGCCAGCAGCTTTGACAGCTCTGGAAACACCATATATTTT	CASSFDSSGNTIYF
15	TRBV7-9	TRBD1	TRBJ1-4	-	TGTGCCAGCAGCCTACGGACAGGACTTAATGAAAAACTGTTTTTT	CASSLRTGLNEKLFF